These 26 T cell receptor beta chains originate from one sample sequenced in a study of blood T cells in healthy people across ages. A J-beta primer mix and a sample-barcoded 5' primer were used in a second PCR of about 7 to 12 cycles. TCRdb passed the 5' RACE reads through MiXCR, listing each CDR3 protein once. Of approximately 800,000 distinct CDR3 sequences listed, approximately 59% were seen once; the top ten hold approximately 30%. Sequencing was carried out using blood. The receptors originated from a young man in good health.

The chain is built from TRBV9 and TRBJ2-2; TRBD1 agrees at 7 bases. The CDR3 contains 15 residues. Germline CDR1 reads SGDLS; CDR2 reads YYNGEE. Trimming took 3 bases from V and 7 from J; bases not matched to a gene: 9. The CDR3 nucleotides read TGTGCCAGCAGCGCACCCGCAGGGGGTTACGGGGAGCTGTTTTTT. Its protein is CASSAPAGGYGELFF.

The rearrangement joins TRBV14 to TRBJ2-7; TRBD1 matches 11 bases. The trim removed 6 bases at V and 4 bases at J, leaving 5 bases unmatched. The CDR3 extends over 14 amino acids. Germline V gene lookup returns CDR1 SGHDN and CDR2 FVKESK. In nucleotides, the CDR3 is TGTGCCAGCAGAAGGACAGGGGGCGGGTACGAGCAGTACTTC. Residues: CASRRTGGGYEQYF.

The chain is built from TRBV10-3 and TRBJ2-3; the D gene could be TRBD1 or TRBD2 (5 bases each). V dropped 6 bases and J dropped 0 bases, with 13 bases sitting between them. The CDR3 consists of 15 residues. Germline V gene data show CDR1 as ENHRY and CDR2 as SYGVKD. As DNA, the CDR3 is TGTGCCATCAGCGAAGGTGGGGACAGCACAGATACGCAGTATTTT. This codes for CAISEGGDSTDTQYF.

Turning to this clonotype: Possible read error: a much larger clone is one base away. The genes are TRBV4-2 and TRBJ2-5; unclear D gene. Trimming stripped 0 bases from V and 5 bases from J, with 10 bases between. Germline CDR1 and CDR2: LGHNA and YNFKEQ. This CDR3 is built from 14 residues. CDR3: CASSQDYARETQYF. The CDR3 nucleotides read TGTGCCAGCAGCCAAGACTACGCCCGGGAGACCCAGTACTTC.

This chain uses TRBV5-1 with TRBJ2-1; D is undetermined. The CDR3 extends over 12 amino acids. The V gene's germline CDR1 is SGHRS and CDR2 YFSETQ. Between the trimmed V and J ends, which lost 5 bases and 6 bases, there was a span of 9 bases. CDR3 bases: TGCGCCAGCAGTCCAGAAACCAATGAGCAGTTCTTC. Encoded protein: CASSPETNEQFF.

V usage is TRBV29-1 and J usage is TRBJ2-5, with TRBD2 matching over 8 bases. The CDR3 is 14 residues long. Germline assignment: CDR1 SQVTM and CDR2 ANQGSEA. Trimming at V came to 1 base and at J to 2 bases, leaving 3 bases not matched to a gene. This chain's CDR3 is CSVEGPSGQETQYF. The CDR3 DNA reads TGCAGCGTTGAAGGTCCTAGCGGGCAAGAGACCCAGTACTTC.

The J gene is TRBJ2-7, the V gene TRBV5-6; D is perhaps TRBD1 or TRBD2 (5 bases each). Between the trimmed V and J ends, which lost 2 bases and 2 bases, there was a span of 17 bases. Looked up from germline, CDR1 is SGHDT and CDR2 is YYEEEE. This CDR3 contains 16 residues. The CDR3 DNA reads as TGTGCCAGCAGCTTTTTAGTATTCTCGGGACCCTACGAGCAGTACTTC. Translation: CASSFLVFSGPYEQYF.

The chain is built from TRBV12-3 or TRBV12-4 and TRBJ2-7; a weak D match, TRBD2 (6 bases). With 4 bases removed from V and 3 bases from J, the gap between germline ends came to 16 bases. The CDR3 has 15 residues. The CDR3 nucleotides are TGTGCCAGCAGTTATTCCCGGGACTCCTTCTACGAGCAGTACTTC. Translation gives CASSYSRDSFYEQYF.

The CDR3 protein is CATSDRSPGLAGAREQFF. As DNA, the CDR3 is TGTGCCACCAGTGACCGGTCCCCGGGACTAGCGGGGGCGAGAGAGCAGTTCTTC. The gene calls are TRBV24-1 and TRBJ2-1, with 14 bases aligning to TRBD2. Germline V gives CDR1 KGHDR, CDR2 SFDVKD. This CDR3 has 18 residues. The V gene end was trimmed by 4 bases and the J gene end by 10 bases; junction bases not matched to a gene: 14.

The gene calls are TRBV5-1 and TRBJ2-3, with a weak D call TRBD1 (5 bases). Germline V gene data show CDR1 as SGHRS and CDR2 as YFSETQ. The ends were cut back, 4 bases at V and 0 bases at J, with 9 bases in the middle. This CDR3 has 14 amino acids. As DNA, the CDR3 is TGCGCCAGCAGCACCGACAGCAGCACAGATACGCAGTATTTT. Its protein is CASSTDSSTDTQYF.

V and J are TRBV20-1 and TRBJ2-5; D not resolved. V lost 2 bases and J 3 bases, leaving 10 bases between the germline ends. CDR3 length equals 13 residues. From germline, CDR1 is DFQATT and CDR2 SNEGSKA (reference sequence). CDR3 loop: CSARRGSEETQYF. CDR3 bases: TGCAGTGCTAGACGCGGCAGTGAAGAGACCCAGTACTTC.

This chain connects TRBV5-6 to TRBJ2-5; 8 nucleotides match TRBD1. The CDR3 contains 13 residues. J gave up 13 bases and V 4 bases, and 12 bases lay outside the gene matches. Per the germline V gene, CDR1 is SGHDT and CDR2 is YYEEEE. CDR3 in amino acids: CASSPDRAPIPYF. DNA for the CDR3: TGTGCCAGCAGCCCGGACAGGGCGCCCATCCCGTACTTC.

This rearrangement joins TRBV7-2 to TRBJ1-6, with unresolved D. CDR3 length: 16 residues. The V gene's germline CDR1 is SGHTA and CDR2 FQGNSA. Trimming removed 5 bases at V and 4 bases at J, with 15 bases between. The CDR3 nucleotides are TGTGCCAGCAGCCCCACGTCCGCCATTTATAATTCACCCCTCCACTTT. The encoded protein is CASSPTSAIYNSPLHF.

The chain links TRBV6-5 to TRBJ2-3; 7 bases align to TRBD2. Germline CDR1 reads MNHEY; CDR2 reads SVGAGI. The ends lost 5 bases at V and 5 bases at J; junction bases unmatched: 7. The CDR3 is made up of 14 amino acids. CDR3 DNA: TGTGCCAGCAGTGACGACCCGGGGGGAGATACGCAGTATTTT. It yields the protein CASSDDPGGDTQYF.

The chain has TRBV20-1 and TRBJ2-7; D is perhaps TRBD1 (6 bases). Trimming cost V 3 bases and J 3 bases, with 9 bases left between them. This CDR3 has 12 residues. From germline, CDR1 is DFQATT and CDR2 SNEGSKA (reference sequence). The CDR3 region is CSARIQGYEQYF. CDR3 coding DNA: TGCAGTGCTAGGATACAGGGCTACGAGCAGTACTTC.

The genes are TRBV7-2 and TRBJ2-7, with D possibly being TRBD1 or TRBD2 (5 bases each). This CDR3 is 15 amino acids long. Germline-derived CDR1 and CDR2 are SGHTA and FQGNSA. Between the trimmed V and J ends, which lost 2 bases and 6 bases, there was a span of 17 bases. CDR3 in amino acids: CASSLSGTDKREQYF. CDR3 nucleotides: TGTGCCAGCAGCTTAAGTGGGACCGACAAGCGCGAGCAGTACTTC.

V is TRBV6-2 or TRBV6-3 and J is TRBJ2-6; 11 positions match TRBD2. Germline lookup yields CDR1 MNHEY and CDR2 SVGEGT. V shed 0 bases, J shed 0 bases, and the junction held 13 bases outside the gene matches. There are 22 residues in the CDR3. This CDR3 is CASSYSTSGVNSIPSGANVLTF. CDR3 coding DNA: TGTGCCAGCAGTTACTCGACTAGCGGGGTTAATTCTATCCCCTCTGGGGCCAACGTCCTGACTTTC.

V gene TRBV20-1 combines with J gene TRBJ2-7; TRBD2 matches 9 bases. V lost 0 bases and J lost 2; bases outside the gene matches: 14. The CDR3 totals 18 residues. In germline, CDR1 is DFQATT, CDR2 SNEGSKA (reference sequence). The CDR3 here is CSARDLASGGPRPYEQYF. DNA of the CDR3: TGCAGTGCTAGAGATCTAGCCAGCGGGGGGCCCAGACCCTACGAGCAGTACTTC.

V gene TRBV27 combines with J gene TRBJ2-3; D is uncertain. From germline, CDR1 is MNHEY and CDR2 SMNVEV (reference sequence). This CDR3 spans 14 amino acids. V lost 5 bases, J lost 5 bases, and 14 bases lay in between. The CDR3, as DNA: TGTGCCAGCAGTCGGGTCAGCCCGGGAGATACGCAGTATTTT. This encodes CASSRVSPGDTQYF.

This sequence joins TRBV12-3 or TRBV12-4 and TRBJ2-1; D ambiguous. The CDR3 sequence is 15 residues long. The ends were cut back, 8 bases at V and 0 bases at J, with 14 bases in the middle. The chain's CDR3 is CASQTQINSYNEQFF. The CDR3 DNA sequence: TGTGCCAGCCAGACCCAGATTAACTCCTACAATGAGCAGTTCTTC.

J is TRBJ1-5 and V is TRBV2; D is undetermined. The germline V gene has CDR1 SNHLY and CDR2 FYNNEI. The ends were cut back, 5 bases at V and 0 bases at J, with 8 bases in the middle. The CDR3 is 14 amino acids. As DNA, the CDR3 is TGTGCCAGCAGTTCGACACTTAGCAATCAGCCCCAGCATTTT. This sequence encodes CASSSTLSNQPQHF. Together with reference TRBV2 and TRBJ1-5, the CDR3 gives the full variable domain: EPEVTQTPSHQVTQMGQEVILRCVPISNHLYFYWYRQILGQKVEFLVSFYNNEISEKSEIFDDQFSVERPDGSNFTLKIRSTKLEDSAMYFCASSSTLSNQPQHFGDGTRLSIL.

Concerning this clonotype itself: Possible read error: a much larger clone is one base away. This sequence joins TRBV29-1 and TRBJ2-5, with D unclear. In germline, CDR1 is SQVTM, CDR2 ANQGSEA. The CDR3 covers 11 residues. V lost 7 bases and J lost 11, with 17 bases in between. CDR3 in DNA: TGCAGCGCGGAGCAGGTCAATGAGCAGTACTTC. Amino acid sequence: CSAEQVNEQYF.

The chain joins TRBV12-3 or TRBV12-4 to TRBJ2-5; 8 bases align to TRBD2. The CDR3 runs 14 residues. Trimming removed 6 bases from V and 5 bases from J; junction bases left unmatched: 8. DNA of the CDR3: TGTGCCAGCAGCCTGAGCGGGGGAATCGAGACCCAGTACTTC. This translates into CASSLSGGIETQYF.

Details on this clonotype: Being one base from a much bigger clone, this may be a read error. V is TRBV12-3 or TRBV12-4 and J is TRBJ2-5, with D possibly TRBD2 on 6 matching bases. Trimming took off 8 bases at V and 4 bases at J, with 23 bases between the two ends. The CDR3 spans 16 residues. In DNA, the CDR3 is TGTGCCAGCGGTCCAACCGGCGGGGCATTGTTAGAGACCCAGTACTTC. Amino acid sequence: CASGPTGGALLETQYF.

Note on this clonotype: At one boundary the junction diverges from the germline segment, which might be a read error. The chain is built from TRBV9 and TRBJ1-1; D call uncertain. The CDR3 has 15 residues. CDR1 is SGDLS and CDR2 is YYNGEE in the germline V gene. CDR3 region: CAGSVGKAQGSEAFF. As DNA, the CDR3 is TGTGCCGGCAGCGTAGGCAAGGCCCAAGGATCGGAAGCTTTCTTT.

To note about this clonotype: One end of the junction fails to match germline, which may point to a read error. The gene calls are TRBV29-1 and TRBJ2-6, with D perhaps matching TRBD1 (5 bases). In germline, CDR1 is SQVTM, CDR2 ANQGSEA. The CDR3 is 13 amino acids. In DNA form, the CDR3 reads TGCAGCGTGGCTAGTACTGGGGCCAACATCCTGACTTTC. Its translation: CSVASTGANILTF.